The clone carrying this T cell receptor (beta chain) was observed a handful of times. Its antigen is currently unknown. The CDR3 is 16 amino acids. The germline gives CDR1 LNHNV, CDR2 YYDKDF (reference sequence). V was shortened by 3 bases and J by 7 bases, with 21 bases between the two germline ends. The sample is drawn from a study of post-analysis software for immune sequencing data. Findings of the study overall: Samples from one preparation batch, clustered by F measure, grouped strongly together. Patients carried roughly 5 TRBV segments more frequently than controls did, and TRBV5-6, TRBV5-1 and TRBV20-1 were among them. Versus controls, multiple sclerosis patients showed significantly lower diversity (normalized Chao1).

The library was made from cDNA and included unique molecular identifiers. TCRdb fed the PCR reads into MiXCR, producing one record per CDR3 protein. The repertoire includes about 500,000 distinct CDR3 sequences, roughly 45% of them detected once, and about 12% sits in the top ten. The chain joins TRBV15 to TRBJ1-2; D might be TRBD1 (5 bases). This clonotype was obtained from a girl aged 10-17 years with multiple sclerosis. Sequenced input: blood. CDR3 region: CATSSPLGVKSAGYTF. In DNA, the CDR3 is TGTGCCACCAGCAGCCCACTAGGGGTGAAGAGTGCTGGCTACACCTTC.